Each of the 7 T cell receptor beta chains below was sequenced from the same sample in a study of T cells in Graves' hyperthyroidism and ophthalmopathy (dated by TCRdb to about 2019). Library creation used multiplex PCR. TCRdb names Illumina HiSeq 2000 as the instrument used. TCR beta CDR3 regions were amplified from RNA transcripts. For the first round of RT-PCR on the TCR CDR3, the HTBI primer set was used together with the Qiagen OneStep RT-PCR kit. Clones were called with MiXCR by TCRdb after fastp trimmed the public reads at Q25, and only in-frame beta chains were retained. When rows share a CDR3 protein, they turn into one entry using the most common DNA and genes. For this sample there are about 380,000 distinct CDR3 sequences; approximately 17% appear just once. The ten largest clones capture roughly two fifths of the sample. The sample taken for sequencing was blood. The receptor set was obtained from a man younger than 35 with Graves' ophthalmopathy.

In its sample, this clonotype was seen once. The chain uses TRBV19 and TRBJ1-4; TRBD1 is a possible D gene (6 bases). V was cut by 7 bases and J by 7 bases, with 16 bases left in between. The germline gives CDR1 LNHDA, CDR2 SQIVND (reference sequence). The length of the CDR3 is 14 residues. The CDR3 reads CASTPRRGTEKLFF. DNA for the CDR3: TGTGCCAGTACCCCGAGGAGGGGGACTGAAAAACTGTTTTTT.

This clonotype has more than one count but fewer than ten. This sequence joins TRBV13 and TRBJ2-3; D possibly corresponds to TRBD2 (6 bases). The CDR3 is 19 residues long. Trimming shortened V by 4 bases and J by 7 bases, and 30 bases separated the two germline ends. Germline-derived CDR1 and CDR2 are PRHDT and FYEKMQ (reference sequence). This CDR3 is CASSSAEGAGTRNGNTQYF. The CDR3 nucleotides read TGTGCCAGCAGCTCGGCGGAGGGTGCCGGGACGCGGAACGGTAATACGCAGTATTTT.

Worth noting for this clonotype: This CDR3 is missing its conserved last phenylalanine or tryptophan, likely due to a read error. The chain uses TRBV7-2 and TRBJ2-7; D possibly corresponds to TRBD1 (6 bases). The V and J ends lost 1 base and 2 bases respectively, with 21 bases between them. The CDR3 covers 18 residues. Germline V gene lookup returns CDR1 SGHTA and CDR2 FQGNSA. Written as DNA, the CDR3 is TGTGCCAGCAGCTTAGGGGTAAGGTTGGGACACCATGCCTACGAGCAGTACTCC. Translated, it gives CASSLGVRLGHHAYEQYS.

The rearrangement uses TRBV14 and TRBJ1-5; D might be TRBD1 (6 bases). Trimming pared 4 bases from V and 5 bases from J, leaving 9 bases between. Germline-derived CDR1 and CDR2 are SGHDN and FVKESK. This CDR3 spans 13 amino acids. The chain's CDR3 is CASSPGTYQPQHF. The DNA of the CDR3 is TGTGCCAGCAGCCCTGGGACATATCAGCCCCAGCATTTT.

This chain connects TRBV9 to TRBJ1-3; 8 nucleotides line up with TRBD1. The J segment lost 3 bases and the V segment lost 3 bases, leaving 8 bases of the junction unmatched. Per the germline V gene, CDR1 is SGDLS and CDR2 is YYNGEE. The CDR3 spans 16 residues. The CDR3 DNA reads TGTGCCAGCAGCGCTTTACAGGGGGTACTTGGAAACACCATATATTTT. Translating it yields CASSALQGVLGNTIYF.

The rearrangement links TRBV6-2 or TRBV6-3 to TRBJ1-1; possibly TRBD1 for D (5 bases). The V gene's germline CDR1 is MNHEY and CDR2 SVGEGT. Trimming stripped 7 bases from V and 1 base from J, with 13 bases between. The CDR3 covers 14 residues. In DNA form, the CDR3 reads TGTGCCAGCATCCCAGGGTTAGGGAACACTGAAGCTTTCTTT. This gives the protein CASIPGLGNTEAFF.

This clonotype was counted many times. The gene calls are TRBV7-9 and TRBJ2-1; TRBD1 matches 7 bases. Germline V CDR1 and CDR2: SEHNR, FQNEAQ (reference sequence). The CDR3 is 14 residues long. V lost 3 bases to trimming and J lost 5 bases; unmatched junction nucleotides: 4. CDR3 sequence (DNA): TGTGCCAGCAGCTTCGGGACAGCGCACAATGAGCAGTTCTTC. Its translation: CASSFGTAHNEQFF.